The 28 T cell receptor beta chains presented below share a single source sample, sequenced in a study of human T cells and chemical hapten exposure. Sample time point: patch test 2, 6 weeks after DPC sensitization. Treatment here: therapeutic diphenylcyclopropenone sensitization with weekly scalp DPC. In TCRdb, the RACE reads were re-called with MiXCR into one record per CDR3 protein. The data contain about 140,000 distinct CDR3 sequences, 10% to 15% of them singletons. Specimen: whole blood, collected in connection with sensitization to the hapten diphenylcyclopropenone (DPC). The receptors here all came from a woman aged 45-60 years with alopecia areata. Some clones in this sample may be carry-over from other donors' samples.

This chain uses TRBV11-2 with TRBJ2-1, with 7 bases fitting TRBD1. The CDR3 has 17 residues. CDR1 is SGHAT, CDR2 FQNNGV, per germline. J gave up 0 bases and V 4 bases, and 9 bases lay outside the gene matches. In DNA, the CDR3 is TGTGCCAGCAGCTCGCGGACAGGTCAAAGCTCCTACAATGAGCAGTTCTTC. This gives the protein CASSSRTGQSSYNEQFF.

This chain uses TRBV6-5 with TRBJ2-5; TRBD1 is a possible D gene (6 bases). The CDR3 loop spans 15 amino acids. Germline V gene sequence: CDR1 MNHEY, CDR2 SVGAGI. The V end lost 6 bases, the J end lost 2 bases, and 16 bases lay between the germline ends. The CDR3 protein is CASSQQGLGQETQYF. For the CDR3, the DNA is TGTGCCAGCAGCCAACAGGGCCTCGGGCAAGAGACCCAGTACTTC.

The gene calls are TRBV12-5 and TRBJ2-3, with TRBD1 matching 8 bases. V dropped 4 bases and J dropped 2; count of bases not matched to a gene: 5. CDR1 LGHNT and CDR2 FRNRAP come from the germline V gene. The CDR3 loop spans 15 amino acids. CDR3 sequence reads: CASGSRDRPTDTQYF. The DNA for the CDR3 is TGTGCTAGTGGTTCCCGGGACAGGCCCACAGATACGCAGTATTTT. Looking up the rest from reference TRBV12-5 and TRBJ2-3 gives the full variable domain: DARVTQTPRHKVTEMGQEVTMRCQPILGHNTVFWYRQTMMQGLELLAYFRNRAPLDDSGMPKDRFSAEMPDATLATLKIQPSEPRDSAVYFCASGSRDRPTDTQYFGPGTRLTVL.

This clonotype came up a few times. The CDR3 is CASRLQGGSNQPQHF. DNA for the CDR3: TGTGCCAGCAGGTTGCAGGGGGGTAGCAATCAGCCCCAGCATTTT. V and J are TRBV5-6 and TRBJ1-5; TRBD1 agrees at 7 bases. The V and J ends lost 5 bases and 0 bases, in that order; junction bases with no gene match: 5. Germline V CDR1 and CDR2: SGHDT, YYEEEE. This CDR3 has 15 amino acids.

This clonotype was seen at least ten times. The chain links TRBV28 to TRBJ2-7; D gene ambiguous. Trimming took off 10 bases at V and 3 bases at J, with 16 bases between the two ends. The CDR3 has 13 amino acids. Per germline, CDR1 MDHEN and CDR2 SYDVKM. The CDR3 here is CATTAGWGYEQYF. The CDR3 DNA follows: TGTGCCACCACGGCCGGTTGGGGCTACGAGCAGTACTTC.

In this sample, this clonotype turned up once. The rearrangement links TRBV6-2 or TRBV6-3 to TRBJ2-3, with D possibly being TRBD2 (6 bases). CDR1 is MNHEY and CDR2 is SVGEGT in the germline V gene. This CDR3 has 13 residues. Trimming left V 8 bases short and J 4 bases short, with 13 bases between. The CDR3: CASWMGLADTQYF. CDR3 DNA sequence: TGTGCCAGCTGGATGGGACTCGCAGATACGCAGTATTTT.

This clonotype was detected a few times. The CDR3 sequence is CASSPSRTGELFF. The CDR3 DNA sequence: TGTGCCAGCTCACCCTCGAGGACCGGGGAGCTGTTTTTT. This chain links TRBV18 with TRBJ2-2; no reliable D call. V was clipped by 3 bases and J by 5 bases, with 7 bases between them. There are 13 residues in the CDR3. Germline CDR1 and CDR2: KGHSH and LQKENI.

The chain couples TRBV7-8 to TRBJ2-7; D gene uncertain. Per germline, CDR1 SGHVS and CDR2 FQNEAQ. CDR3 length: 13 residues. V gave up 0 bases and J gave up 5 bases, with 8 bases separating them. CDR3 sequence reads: CASSLARYDEQYF. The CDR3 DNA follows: TGTGCCAGCAGCTTAGCCCGGTACGACGAGCAGTACTTC.

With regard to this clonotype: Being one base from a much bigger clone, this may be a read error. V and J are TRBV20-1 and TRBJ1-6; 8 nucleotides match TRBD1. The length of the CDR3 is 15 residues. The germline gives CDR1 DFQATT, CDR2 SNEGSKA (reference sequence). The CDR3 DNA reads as TGCAGAGCTAAAGGGACAGGCGCCGGCAATTCACCCCTCCACTTT. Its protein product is CRAKGTGAGNSPLHF.

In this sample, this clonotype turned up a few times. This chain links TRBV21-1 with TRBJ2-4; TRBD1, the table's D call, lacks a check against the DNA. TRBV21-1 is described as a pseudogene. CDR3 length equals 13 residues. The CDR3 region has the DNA TGTGCCAGCAGTAAAGGGGGCGTGCACATTCAGTACTTC. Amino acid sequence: CASSKGGVHIQYF.

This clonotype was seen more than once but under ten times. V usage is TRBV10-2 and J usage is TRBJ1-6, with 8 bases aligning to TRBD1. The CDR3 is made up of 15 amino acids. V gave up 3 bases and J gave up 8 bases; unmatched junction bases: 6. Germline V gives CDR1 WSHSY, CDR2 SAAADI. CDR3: CASSETQDRDSPLHF. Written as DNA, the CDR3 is TGCGCCAGCAGTGAAACACAGGACAGGGATTCACCCCTCCACTTT.

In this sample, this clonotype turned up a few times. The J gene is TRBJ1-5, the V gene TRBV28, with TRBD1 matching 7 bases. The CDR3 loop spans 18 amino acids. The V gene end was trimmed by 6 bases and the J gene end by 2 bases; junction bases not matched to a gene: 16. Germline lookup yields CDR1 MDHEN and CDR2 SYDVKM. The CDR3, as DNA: TGTGCCAGCAGGTCCAGGGACAGACGGCTTTTGGGCAATCAGCCCCAGCATTTT. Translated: CASRSRDRRLLGNQPQHF.

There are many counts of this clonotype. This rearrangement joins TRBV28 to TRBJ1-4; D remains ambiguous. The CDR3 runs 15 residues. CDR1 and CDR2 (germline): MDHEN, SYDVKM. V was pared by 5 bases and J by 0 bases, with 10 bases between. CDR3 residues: CASSLGGATNEKLFF. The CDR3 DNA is TGTGCCAGCAGTCTCGGCGGAGCAACTAATGAAAAACTGTTTTTT.

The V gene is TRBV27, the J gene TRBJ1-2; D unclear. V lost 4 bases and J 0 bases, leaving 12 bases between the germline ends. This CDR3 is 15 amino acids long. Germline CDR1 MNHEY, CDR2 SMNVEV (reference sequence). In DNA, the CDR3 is TGTGCCAGCAGTTCCTTCAGGTCCTCTAACTATGGCTACACCTTC. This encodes CASSSFRSSNYGYTF.

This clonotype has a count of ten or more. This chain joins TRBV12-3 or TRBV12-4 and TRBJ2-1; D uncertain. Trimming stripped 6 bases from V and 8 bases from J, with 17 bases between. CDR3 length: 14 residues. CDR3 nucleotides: TGTGCCAGCAGGTACTCGGGTGCCGCATATGAGCAGTTCTTC. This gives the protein CASRYSGAAYEQFF.

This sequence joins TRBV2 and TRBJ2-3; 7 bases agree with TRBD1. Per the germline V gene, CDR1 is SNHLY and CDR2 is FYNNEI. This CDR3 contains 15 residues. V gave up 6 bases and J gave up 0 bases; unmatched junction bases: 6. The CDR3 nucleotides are TGTGCCAGCAGCGGACAGGCCCCTAGCACAGATACGCAGTATTTT. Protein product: CASSGQAPSTDTQYF.

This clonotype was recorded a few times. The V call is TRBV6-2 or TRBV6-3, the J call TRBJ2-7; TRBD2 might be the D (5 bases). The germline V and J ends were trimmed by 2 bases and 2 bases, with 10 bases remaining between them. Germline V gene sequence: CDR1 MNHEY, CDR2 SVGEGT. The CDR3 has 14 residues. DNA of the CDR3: TGTGCCAGCAGTTACAACACTAGAGCCTACGAGCAGTACTTC. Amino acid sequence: CASSYNTRAYEQYF.

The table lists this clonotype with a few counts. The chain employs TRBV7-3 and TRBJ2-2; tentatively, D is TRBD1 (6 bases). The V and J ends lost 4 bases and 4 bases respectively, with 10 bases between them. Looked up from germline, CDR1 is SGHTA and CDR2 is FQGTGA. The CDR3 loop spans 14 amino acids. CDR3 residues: CASSSGTLTGELFF. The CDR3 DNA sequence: TGTGCCAGCAGCTCCGGGACACTCACCGGGGAGCTGTTTTTT.

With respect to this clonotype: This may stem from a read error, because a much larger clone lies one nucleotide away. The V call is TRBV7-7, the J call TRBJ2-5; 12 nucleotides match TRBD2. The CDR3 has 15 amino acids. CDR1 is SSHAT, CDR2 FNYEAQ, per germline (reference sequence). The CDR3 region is CASSLGLAGAETQYF. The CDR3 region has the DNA TGTGCTAGCAGCTTGGGACTAGCGGGCGCAGAGACCCAGTACTTC.

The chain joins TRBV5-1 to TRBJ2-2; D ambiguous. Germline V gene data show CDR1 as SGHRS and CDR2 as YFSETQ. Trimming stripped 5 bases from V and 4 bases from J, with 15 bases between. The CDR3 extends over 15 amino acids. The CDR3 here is CASRKTQSGTGELFF. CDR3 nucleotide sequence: TGCGCCAGCAGGAAGACCCAGAGTGGCACCGGGGAGCTGTTTTTT.

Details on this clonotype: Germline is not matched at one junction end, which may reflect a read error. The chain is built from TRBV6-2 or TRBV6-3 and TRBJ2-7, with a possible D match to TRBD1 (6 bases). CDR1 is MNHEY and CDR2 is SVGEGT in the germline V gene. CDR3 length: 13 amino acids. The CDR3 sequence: CASSYTPTGPLRF. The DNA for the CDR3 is TGTGCCAGCAGTTACACCCCTACAGGGCCCCTCCGCTTC.

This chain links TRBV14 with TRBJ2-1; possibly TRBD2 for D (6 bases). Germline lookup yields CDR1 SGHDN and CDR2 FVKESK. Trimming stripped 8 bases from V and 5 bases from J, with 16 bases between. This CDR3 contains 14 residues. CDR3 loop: CASGWGGTNNEQFF. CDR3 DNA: TGTGCCAGCGGGTGGGGCGGGACCAACAATGAGCAGTTCTTC. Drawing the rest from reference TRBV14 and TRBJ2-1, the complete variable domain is EAGVTQFPSHSVIEKGQTVTLRCDPISGHDNLYWYRRVMGKEIKFLLHFVKESKQDESGMPNNRFLAERTGGTYSTLKVQPAELEDSGVYFCASGWGGTNNEQFFGPGTRLTVL.

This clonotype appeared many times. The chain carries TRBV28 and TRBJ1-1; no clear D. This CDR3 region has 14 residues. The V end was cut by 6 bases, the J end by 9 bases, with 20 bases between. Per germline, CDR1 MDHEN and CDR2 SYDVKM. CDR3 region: CASRTFMEVDQAFF. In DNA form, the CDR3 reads TGTGCCAGCAGGACCTTCATGGAGGTAGACCAAGCTTTCTTT.

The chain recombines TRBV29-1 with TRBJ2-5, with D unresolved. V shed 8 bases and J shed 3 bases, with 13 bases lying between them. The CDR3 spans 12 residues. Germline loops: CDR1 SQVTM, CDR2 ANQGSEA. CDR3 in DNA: TGCAGCCCCTGCTGTGTAGAAGAGACCCAGTACTTC. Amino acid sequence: CSPCCVEETQYF.

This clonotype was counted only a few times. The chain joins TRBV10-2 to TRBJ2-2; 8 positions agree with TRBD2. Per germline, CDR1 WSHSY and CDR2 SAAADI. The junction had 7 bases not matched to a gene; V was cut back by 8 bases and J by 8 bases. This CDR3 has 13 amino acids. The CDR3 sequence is CASFSGVAGELFF. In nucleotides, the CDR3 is TGCGCCAGCTTTAGCGGGGTCGCTGGGGAGCTGTTTTTT.

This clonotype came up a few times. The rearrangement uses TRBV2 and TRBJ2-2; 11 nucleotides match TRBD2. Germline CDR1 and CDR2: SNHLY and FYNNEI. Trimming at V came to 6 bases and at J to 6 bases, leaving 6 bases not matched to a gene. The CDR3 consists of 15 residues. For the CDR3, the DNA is TGTGCCAGCAGGCCACTAGCGGGAGAGCCCGGGGAGCTGTTTTTT. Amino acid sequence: CASRPLAGEPGELFF.

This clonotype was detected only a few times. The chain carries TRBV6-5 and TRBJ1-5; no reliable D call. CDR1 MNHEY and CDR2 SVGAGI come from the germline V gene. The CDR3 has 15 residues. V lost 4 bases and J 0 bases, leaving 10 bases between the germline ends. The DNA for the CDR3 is TGTGCCAGCAGTTCCATCGACGGTAGCAATCAGCCCCAGCATTTT. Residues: CASSSIDGSNQPQHF.

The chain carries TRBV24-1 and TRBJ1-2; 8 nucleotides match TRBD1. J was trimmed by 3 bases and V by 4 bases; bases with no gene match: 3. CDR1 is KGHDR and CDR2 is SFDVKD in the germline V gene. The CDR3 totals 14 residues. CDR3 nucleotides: TGTGCCACCAGTGAGTCGGGACAGGACTATGGCTACACCTTC. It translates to CATSESGQDYGYTF.